This T cell receptor (beta chain) was profiled in a study of blood T cell repertoires in COVID-19. About the research overall: Both acute and convalescent COVID-19 samples were obtained from the United States, Italy and Spain. T cells, B-cell-depleted T cells, or PBMCs supplied cDNA or gDNA.

Per the original data handling: Estimation of nucleated cell counts relied on the amplification of reference gene primers. Measured with immunoSEQ multiplex PCR; TCRdb has only the in-frame clones, and not every one. From that table come the V and J calls and clone size; the DNA was used to work out D and trimming. The table has some 70,000 clones, roughly 80% seen once. This CDR3 comprises 14 residues. The germline V gene has CDR1 SNHLY and CDR2 FYNNEI. V trimming: 6 bases; J trimming: 3 bases; junction bases outside the gene matches: 5. The source is a woman between 45 and 65 years old with acute or convalescent COVID-19. The sample consisted of peripheral blood. V is TRBV2 and J is TRBJ1-5; TRBD1 matches 7 bases. CDR3 nucleotides: TGTGCCAGCAGAGGGACAGCCGACAATCAGCCCCAGCATTTT. This sequence encodes CASRGTADNQPQHF.